The clone carrying this T cell receptor beta chain was recorded once. The data were obtained in a study of blood T cell repertoires in COVID-19. In the source study's methods: Amplification from reference gene primers served as the basis for estimated nucleated cell counts. This table comes from immunoSEQ multiplex PCR, and its TCRdb copy is limited to in-frame clones, with some not included. The V and J calls and clone size come from that table; D and trimming were worked out from the DNA. The top ten clones hold approximately 4.4% of a sample with 350,000 or so clones, around 86% of them seen once. V dropped 2 bases and J dropped 0 bases, with 11 bases sitting between them. CDR1 and CDR2 from the germline V gene are MNHEY and SMNVEV (reference sequence). CDR3 length: 15 amino acids.

The gene calls are TRBV27 and TRBJ2-7; D call uncertain. This sequence originates from a woman aged 40 to 50 with acute COVID-19. Sequencing was performed on PBMCs or T cells enriched from blood (not recorded which). Here the CDR3 DNA reads TGTGCCAGCAGTTTACGTCGGCGGAACTCCTACGAGCAGTACTTC. Translating gives CASSLRRRNSYEQYF.